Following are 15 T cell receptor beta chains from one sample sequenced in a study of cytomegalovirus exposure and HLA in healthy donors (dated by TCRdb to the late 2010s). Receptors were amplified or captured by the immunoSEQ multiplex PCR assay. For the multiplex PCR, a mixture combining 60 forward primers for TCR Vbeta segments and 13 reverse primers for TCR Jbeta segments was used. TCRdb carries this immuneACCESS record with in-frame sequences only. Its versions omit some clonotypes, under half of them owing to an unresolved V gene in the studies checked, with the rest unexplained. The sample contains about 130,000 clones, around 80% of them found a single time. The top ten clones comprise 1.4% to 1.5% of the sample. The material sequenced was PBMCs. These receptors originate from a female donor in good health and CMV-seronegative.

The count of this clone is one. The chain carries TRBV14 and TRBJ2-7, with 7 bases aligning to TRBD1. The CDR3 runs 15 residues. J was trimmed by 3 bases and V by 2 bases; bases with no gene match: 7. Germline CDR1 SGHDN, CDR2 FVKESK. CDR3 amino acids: CASSQQQGISYEQYF. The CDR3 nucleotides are TGTGCCAGCAGCCAACAACAGGGGATCAGCTACGAGCAGTACTTC.

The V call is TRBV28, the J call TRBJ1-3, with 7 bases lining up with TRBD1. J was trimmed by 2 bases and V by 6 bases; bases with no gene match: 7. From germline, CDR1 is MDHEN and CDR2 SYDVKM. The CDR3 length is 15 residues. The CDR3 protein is CASSLSTGTGNTIYF. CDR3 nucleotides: TGTGCCAGCAGCTTGTCGACAGGGACTGGAAACACCATATATTTT.

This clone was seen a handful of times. CDR3 loop: CASSSGLAAETQYF. The CDR3 DNA follows: TGTGCCAGCAGTTCGGGACTAGCGGCAGAGACCCAGTACTTC. The V call is TRBV5-5, the J call TRBJ2-5; 11 positions agree with TRBD2. The CDR3 runs 14 residues. Trimming cost V 5 bases and J 4 bases; bases outside gene matches: 4. Germline V gene lookup returns CDR1 SGHKS and CDR2 YYEKEE (reference sequence).

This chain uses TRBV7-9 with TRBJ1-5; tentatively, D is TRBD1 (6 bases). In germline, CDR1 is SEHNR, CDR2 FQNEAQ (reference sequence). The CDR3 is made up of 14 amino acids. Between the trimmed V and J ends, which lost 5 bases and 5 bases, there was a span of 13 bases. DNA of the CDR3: TGTGCCAGCAGCCCTACAGGGTTGGATCAGCCCCAGCATTTT. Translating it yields CASSPTGLDQPQHF.

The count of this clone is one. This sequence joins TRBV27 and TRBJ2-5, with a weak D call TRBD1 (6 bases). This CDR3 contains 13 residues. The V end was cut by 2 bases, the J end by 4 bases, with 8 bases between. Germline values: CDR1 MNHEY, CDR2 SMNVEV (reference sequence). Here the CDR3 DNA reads TGTGCCAGCAGTTTAGGCAGGGGAGAGACCCAGTACTTC. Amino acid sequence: CASSLGRGETQYF.

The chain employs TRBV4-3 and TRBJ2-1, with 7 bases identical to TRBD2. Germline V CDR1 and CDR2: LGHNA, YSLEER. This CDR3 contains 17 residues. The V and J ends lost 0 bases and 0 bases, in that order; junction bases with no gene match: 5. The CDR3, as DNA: TGCGCCAGCAGCCAAGAATATGGCGGGAGCTCCTACAATGAGCAGTTCTTC. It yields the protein CASSQEYGGSSYNEQFF.

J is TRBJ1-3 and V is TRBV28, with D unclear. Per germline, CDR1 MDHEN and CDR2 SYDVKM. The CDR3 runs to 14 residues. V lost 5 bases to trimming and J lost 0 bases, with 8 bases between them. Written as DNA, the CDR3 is TGTGCCAGCAGTGAACAGTTCTCTGGAAACACCATATATTTT. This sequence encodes CASSEQFSGNTIYF.

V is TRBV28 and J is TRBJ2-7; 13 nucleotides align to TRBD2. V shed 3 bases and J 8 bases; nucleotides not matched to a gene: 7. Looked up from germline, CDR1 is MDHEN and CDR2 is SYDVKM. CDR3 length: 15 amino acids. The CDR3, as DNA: TGTGCCAGCAGTTTCTGGACTAGCGGGAGAGAGAAGCAGTACTTC. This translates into CASSFWTSGREKQYF.

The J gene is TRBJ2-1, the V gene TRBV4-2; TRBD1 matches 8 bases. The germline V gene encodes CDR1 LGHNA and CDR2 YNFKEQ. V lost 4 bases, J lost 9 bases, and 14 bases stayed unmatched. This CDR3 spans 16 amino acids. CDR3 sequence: CASSPQTGGRLGEQFF. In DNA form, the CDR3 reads TGTGCCAGCAGCCCCCAAACAGGGGGACGACTAGGTGAGCAGTTCTTC.

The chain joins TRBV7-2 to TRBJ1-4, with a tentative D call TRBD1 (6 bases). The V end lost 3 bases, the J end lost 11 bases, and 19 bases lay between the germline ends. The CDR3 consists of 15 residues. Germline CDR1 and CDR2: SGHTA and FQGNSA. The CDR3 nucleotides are TGTGCCAGCAGCTTCGGGGGGGCAGGGCGGGAGAAACTGTTTTTT. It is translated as CASSFGGAGREKLFF.

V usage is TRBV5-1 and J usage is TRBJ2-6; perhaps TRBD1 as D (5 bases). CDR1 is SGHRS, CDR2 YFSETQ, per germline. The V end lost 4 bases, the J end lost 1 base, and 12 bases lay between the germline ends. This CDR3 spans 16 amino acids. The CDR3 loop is CASSPNTGSGANVLTF. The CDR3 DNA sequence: TGCGCCAGCAGCCCGAACACAGGATCTGGGGCCAACGTCCTGACTTTC.

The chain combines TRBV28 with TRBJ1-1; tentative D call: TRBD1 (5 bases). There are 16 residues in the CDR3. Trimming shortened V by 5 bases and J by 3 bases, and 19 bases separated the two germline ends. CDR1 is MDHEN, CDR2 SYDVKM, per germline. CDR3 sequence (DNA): TGTGCCAGCAGTACCCCGGGGGGGAGGTCCGACACTGAAGCTTTCTTT. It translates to CASSTPGGRSDTEAFF.

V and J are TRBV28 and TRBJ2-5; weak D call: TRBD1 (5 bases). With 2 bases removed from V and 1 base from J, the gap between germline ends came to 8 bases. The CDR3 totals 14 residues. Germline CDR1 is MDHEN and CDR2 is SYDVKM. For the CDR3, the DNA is TGTGCCAGCAGTTTACCGACAGCCCAAGAGACCCAGTACTTC. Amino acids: CASSLPTAQETQYF.

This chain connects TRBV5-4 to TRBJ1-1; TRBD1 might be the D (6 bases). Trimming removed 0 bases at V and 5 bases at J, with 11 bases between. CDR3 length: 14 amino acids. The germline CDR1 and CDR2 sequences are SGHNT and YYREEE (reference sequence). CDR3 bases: TGTGCCAGCAGCTTGGTACAGGGAGGGACTGAAGCTTTCTTT. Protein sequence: CASSLVQGGTEAFF. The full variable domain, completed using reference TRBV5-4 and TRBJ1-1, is ETGVTQSPTHLIKTRGQQVTLRCSSQSGHNTVSWYQQALGQGPQFIFQYYREEENGRGNFPPRFSGLQFPNYSSELNVNALELDDSALYLCASSLVQGGTEAFFGQGTRLTVV.

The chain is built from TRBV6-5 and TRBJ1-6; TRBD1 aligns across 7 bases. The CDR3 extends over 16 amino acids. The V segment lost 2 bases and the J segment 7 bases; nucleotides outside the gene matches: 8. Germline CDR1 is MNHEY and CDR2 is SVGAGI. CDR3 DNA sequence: TGTGCCAGCAGTTACCACGGACAGGCGCGAAATTCACCCCTCCACTTT. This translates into CASSYHGQARNSPLHF.